These 25 T cell receptor beta chains were sequenced from one sample in a study of blood T cell repertoires in COVID-19. The repertoire was sequenced with immunoSEQ multiplex PCR; TCRdb's copy has only in-frame clones and lacks some. The table includes 130,000 to 150,000 clones, about 82% detected once. The specimen sequenced was PBMCs or T cells enriched from blood (not recorded which). These receptors originate from a woman in her thirties or forties who had recovered from COVID-19.

The rearrangement uses TRBV19 and TRBJ1-1; TRBD1 matches 9 bases. In germline, CDR1 is LNHDA, CDR2 SQIVND (reference sequence). The trim removed 5 bases at V and 0 bases at J, leaving 4 bases unmatched. This CDR3 has 15 residues. CDR3: CASSPRTGVNTEAFF. The CDR3 DNA reads as TGTGCCAGTAGTCCACGGACAGGGGTGAACACTGAAGCTTTCTTT. The full variable domain, with the rest looked up from reference TRBV19 and TRBJ1-1, is DGGITQSPKYLFRKEGQNVTLSCEQNLNHDAMYWYRQDPGQGLRLIYYSQIVNDFQKGDIAEGYSVSREKKESFPLTVTSAQKNPTAFYLCASSPRTGVNTEAFFGQGTRLTVV.

V is TRBV27 and J is TRBJ2-1, with 7 nucleotides matching TRBD2. J gave up 0 bases and V 10 bases, and 9 bases lay outside the gene matches. The CDR3 is 15 residues long. Germline V gives CDR1 MNHEY, CDR2 SMNVEV (reference sequence). Here the CDR3 DNA reads TGTGCCACCCGATTCGGCGGGAGCTCCTACAATGAGCAGTTCTTC. This codes for CATRFGGSSYNEQFF.

The J gene is TRBJ1-3, the V gene TRBV7-7; D remains ambiguous. V gave up 2 bases and J gave up 0 bases, with 14 bases separating them. Germline CDR1 and CDR2: SSHAT and FNYEAQ (reference sequence). The CDR3 spans 17 residues. The CDR3 protein is CASSLRPPGYSGNTIYF. DNA of the CDR3: TGTGCCAGCAGCTTACGCCCACCGGGGTACTCTGGAAACACCATATATTTT. The whole variable domain, remainder taken from reference TRBV7-7 and TRBJ1-3, is GAGVSQSPRYKVTKRGQDVTLRCDPISSHATLYWYQQALGQGPEFLTYFNYEAQPDKSGLPSDRFSAERPEGSISTLTIQRTEQRDSAMYRCASSLRPPGYSGNTIYFGEGSWLTVV.

The chain carries TRBV15 and TRBJ1-1, with 7 bases fitting TRBD1. Germline V CDR1 and CDR2: LNHNV, YYDKDF (reference sequence). V lost 7 bases, J lost 3 bases, and 5 bases stayed unmatched. This CDR3 is 13 amino acids long. The CDR3 nucleotides read TGTGCCACCACCCGGGACAGATACACTGAAGCTTTCTTT. It yields the protein CATTRDRYTEAFF.

The rearrangement joins TRBV5-4 to TRBJ1-1, with D unresolved. V was cut by 4 bases and J by 1 base, with 23 bases left in between. Germline V CDR1 and CDR2: SGHNT, YYREEE (reference sequence). The CDR3 has 18 residues. Here the CDR3 DNA reads TGTGCCAGCAGCCCCGGGTCGGCTTTGCTCGGGGAGAACACTGAAGCTTTCTTT. Protein product: CASSPGSALLGENTEAFF.

The gene calls are TRBV3-1 (or the pseudogene TRBV3-2) and TRBJ2-7, with D perhaps TRBD2 (6 bases). Germline CDR1 and CDR2: LGHDT and YNNKEL (reference sequence). Trimming removed 11 bases from V and 3 bases from J, with 8 bases in between. This CDR3 has 10 residues. Here the CDR3 DNA reads TGTGCCTGCGGGGACTACGAGCAGTACTTC. This codes for CACGDYEQYF.

The chain combines TRBV7-3 with TRBJ2-7; tentatively, D is TRBD2 (5 bases). Germline CDR1 SGHTA, CDR2 FQGTGA. V was cut by 1 base and J by 4 bases, with 11 bases left in between. The CDR3 is 14 amino acids. The CDR3 sequence is CASSLIRGSYEQYF. The CDR3 nucleotides read TGTGCCAGCAGCTTAATACGGGGTTCTTACGAGCAGTACTTC.

The chain is built from TRBV30 and TRBJ1-1, with a possible D match to TRBD1 (6 bases). Germline V CDR1 and CDR2: GTSNPN, SVGIG (reference sequence). Trimming left V 3 bases short and J 1 base short, with 9 bases between. The CDR3 is made up of 13 amino acids. Written as DNA, the CDR3 is TGTGCCTGGAGCCCGACAGGGAACACTGAAGCTTTCTTT. Translation gives CAWSPTGNTEAFF.

This clone was found a few times. The chain recombines TRBV19 with TRBJ2-2; D perhaps matches TRBD2 (6 bases). Germline CDR1 reads LNHDA; CDR2 reads SQIVND (reference sequence). This CDR3 contains 13 residues. The V gene lost 3 bases and the J gene lost 6 bases, with 8 bases spanning the gap. The CDR3 region is CASSIGGPGELFF. In DNA form, the CDR3 reads TGTGCCAGTAGTATCGGGGGTCCCGGGGAGCTGTTTTTT.

This chain connects TRBV9 to TRBJ1-1, with TRBD1 matching over 7 bases. This CDR3 has 13 residues. CDR1 and CDR2 from the germline V gene are SGDLS and YYNGEE. V lost 4 bases, J lost 5 bases, and 5 bases stayed unmatched. DNA for the CDR3: TGTGCCAGCAGCTCACAGGGGCGGACTGAAGCTTTCTTT. Translation gives CASSSQGRTEAFF.

The rearrangement links TRBV9 to TRBJ2-2; the match to TRBD2 covers 16 bases. The CDR3 length is 21 residues. V lost 5 bases to trimming and J lost 5 bases; unmatched junction nucleotides: 18. Germline V gives CDR1 SGDLS, CDR2 YYNGEE. CDR3 amino acids: CASSDTGTSGRETLRTGELFF. CDR3 bases: TGTGCCAGCAGTGATACCGGGACTAGCGGGAGGGAAACACTAAGGACCGGGGAGCTGTTTTTT.

Remarks on this clone: An end of the junction does not agree with germline; a read error may underlie this. Written as DNA, the CDR3 is TGCAGCGCTGAATTACAGAGTTACAATGAGCAGTTCTTC. Amino acids: CSAELQSYNEQFF. V gene TRBV29-1 combines with J gene TRBJ2-1; D is undetermined. Germline CDR1 reads SQVTM; CDR2 reads ANQGSEA. The CDR3 spans 13 residues.

The V call is TRBV6-5, the J call TRBJ2-1, with D uncertain. The CDR3 is 12 residues long. Germline-derived CDR1 and CDR2 are MNHEY and SVGAGI. The germline V and J ends were trimmed by 4 bases and 10 bases, with 11 bases remaining between them. CDR3 DNA sequence: TGTGCCAGCAGTTCTGGCTTGCGGGAGCAGTTCTTC. It translates to CASSSGLREQFF.

This clone was seen just once. CDR3 DNA sequence: TGTGCCAGCACAACTGACAGAGACAATGAGCAGTTCTTC. Translated: CASTTDRDNEQFF. The chain carries TRBV12-3 or TRBV12-4 and TRBJ2-1; D is perhaps TRBD1 (5 bases). The germline V and J ends were trimmed by 7 bases and 5 bases, with 12 bases remaining between them. The CDR3 covers 13 residues.

V usage is TRBV5-6 and J usage is TRBJ1-3, with D possibly matching TRBD1 (6 bases). This CDR3 has 16 amino acids. Germline CDR1 SGHDT, CDR2 YYEEEE. Trimming stripped 3 bases from V and 0 bases from J, with 13 bases between. The CDR3 DNA reads as TGTGCCAGCAGCTACACAGGGACCCTCTCTGGAAACACCATATATTTT. The encoded protein is CASSYTGTLSGNTIYF. The full variable domain, rest sourced from reference TRBV5-6 and TRBJ1-3, is DAGVTQSPTHLIKTRGQQVTLRCSPKSGHDTVSWYQQALGQGPQFIFQYYEEEERQRGNFPDRFSGHQFPNYSSELNVNALLLGDSALYLCASSYTGTLSGNTIYFGEGSWLTVV.

This chain links TRBV14 with TRBJ2-4; 7 nucleotides align to TRBD1. The CDR3 is 17 residues long. CDR1 and CDR2 from the germline V gene are SGHDN and FVKESK. V shed 0 bases, J shed 3 bases, and the junction held 8 bases outside the gene matches. CDR3 bases: TGTGCCAGCAGCCAAGAAACAGGGGTATGGGTCAAAAACATTCAGTACTTC. This translates into CASSQETGVWVKNIQYF.

As DNA, the CDR3 is TGCAGCGTTGAAGGGCGGGGGATTAACTATGGCTACACCTTC. Translating it yields CSVEGRGINYGYTF. The chain has TRBV29-1 and TRBJ1-2; weak D call: TRBD1 (5 bases). The CDR3 consists of 14 residues. Looked up from germline, CDR1 is SQVTM and CDR2 is ANQGSEA. Trimming took 1 base from V and 1 from J, leaving 10 bases between them.

This clone has a handful of counts. The V and J genes are TRBV10-2 and TRBJ1-2; D is uncertain. Germline loops: CDR1 WSHSY, CDR2 SAAADI. This CDR3 region has 18 residues. Trimming removed 1 base at V and 1 base at J, with 19 bases between. The CDR3 spells CASSELGGGDNYNYGYTF. Written as DNA, the CDR3 is TGCGCCAGCAGTGAGTTGGGAGGCGGTGACAATTATAACTATGGCTACACCTTC.

This clone was counted a single time. The chain employs TRBV6-5 and TRBJ1-5; D may be TRBD1 (5 bases). This CDR3 has 15 amino acids. Germline V gene lookup returns CDR1 MNHEY and CDR2 SVGAGI. V was shortened by 4 bases and J by 7 bases, with 17 bases between the two germline ends. The CDR3 nucleotides are TGTGCCAGCAGTTCCTCGGGGCGGTGGGAACAGCCCCAGCATTTT. Its protein product is CASSSSGRWEQPQHF.

J is TRBJ2-1 and V is TRBV30, with 10 positions matching TRBD2. This CDR3 is built from 13 residues. Germline V CDR1 and CDR2: GTSNPN, SVGIG (reference sequence). Trimming at V came to 4 bases and at J to 8 bases, leaving 5 bases not matched to a gene. The CDR3 here is CAWKSGGAYEQFF. CDR3 in DNA: TGTGCCTGGAAAAGCGGGGGGGCTTATGAGCAGTTCTTC.

J is TRBJ1-3 and V is TRBV14; maybe TRBD1 (6 bases). The germline gives CDR1 SGHDN, CDR2 FVKESK. The CDR3 is 14 amino acids. With 5 bases removed from V and 2 bases from J, the gap between germline ends came to 10 bases. Here the CDR3 DNA reads TGTGCCAGCAGCACAGGGACCGCTGGAAACACCATATATTTT. Protein sequence: CASSTGTAGNTIYF.

The chain links TRBV19 to TRBJ2-3; 7 nucleotides line up with TRBD1. Trimming removed 3 bases from V and 3 bases from J; junction bases left unmatched: 6. The CDR3 sequence is 15 residues long. Germline lookup yields CDR1 LNHDA and CDR2 SQIVND (reference sequence). For the CDR3, the DNA is TGTGCCAGTAGTATCCCGACAGGGCTAACAGATACGCAGTATTTT. As protein: CASSIPTGLTDTQYF. The full variable domain, in which reference TRBV19 and TRBJ2-3 provide the parts outside the CDR3, is DGGITQSPKYLFRKEGQNVTLSCEQNLNHDAMYWYRQDPGQGLRLIYYSQIVNDFQKGDIAEGYSVSREKKESFPLTVTSAQKNPTAFYLCASSIPTGLTDTQYFGPGTRLTVL.

The chain has TRBV11-2 and TRBJ1-4, with D uncertain. Trimming shortened V by 2 bases and J by 7 bases, and 11 bases separated the two germline ends. The CDR3 contains 14 residues. The germline CDR1 and CDR2 sequences are SGHAT and FQNNGV. In nucleotides, the CDR3 is TGTGCCAGCAGCTTACGGTTAACGGGTGAAAAACTGTTTTTT. Its translation: CASSLRLTGEKLFF.

This sequence joins TRBV5-6 and TRBJ2-7; TRBD2 might be the D (5 bases). In germline, CDR1 is SGHDT, CDR2 YYEEEE. This CDR3 is 12 amino acids long. The V and J ends lost 7 bases and 1 base respectively, with 9 bases between them. CDR3 residues: CASEGPSYEQYF. The CDR3 DNA follows: TGTGCCAGCGAGGGCCCTTCCTACGAGCAGTACTTC.

This rearrangement joins TRBV15 to TRBJ2-1; maybe TRBD2 (6 bases). V lost 4 bases to trimming and J lost 5 bases, with 9 bases between them. There are 13 residues in the CDR3. CDR1 is LNHNV, CDR2 YYDKDF, per germline (reference sequence). This chain's CDR3 is CATSTSADNEQFF. CDR3 DNA: TGTGCCACCAGCACTAGCGCCGACAATGAGCAGTTCTTC. Variable domain in full (rest from reference TRBV15 and TRBJ2-1): DAMVIQNPRYQVTQFGKPVTLSCSQTLNHNVMYWYQQKSSQAPKLLFHYYDKDFNNEADTPDNFQSRRPNTSFCFLDIRSPGLGDTAMYLCATSTSADNEQFFGPGTRLTVL.